This TCR beta chain was obtained from a study of blood T cell repertoires in COVID-19 (dated by TCRdb to 2020 to 2021). Background for the entire study: Collaborator samples came from the United States, Italy and Spain and covered acute and convalescent phases of COVID-19. The prospective study material was composed of cDNA or gDNA derived from T cells, B-cell-depleted T cells, or PBMCs. Deeply sampled blood TCRbeta repertoires from subjects exposed to, actively infected with, or recovered from COVID-19 were included in the dataset. The repertoires were released in a freely available public database meant as a resource for research on the immune response to SARS-CoV-2. Samples were obtained from the ongoing ImmuneRACE study (first 160 participants) and from approximately 1,200 subjects provided by 6 global collaborators. A de-identified subject ID, COVID-19 status, age in years and sex were almost always included in the sample metadata. HLA class I and class II types, where available, came from metadata supplied by the sample provider rather than from assay-based typing. The research as a whole found: How much clinical and demographic metadata was included differed by source and by participant, and the metadata was provided uncurated.

On this clone itself: No cognate antigen has been identified for it. No much larger clonotype is one base removed from it; base qualities were not supplied.

Each collaborating institution followed its own protocols to collect whole blood in K2EDTA tubes. For TCRbeta analysis, collaborators shipped samples as frozen whole blood, isolated PBMCs, or DNA extracted from either of those sample types. TCRbeta CDR3 regions were amplified from genomic DNA by means of the immunoSEQ Assay, a bias-controlled multiplex PCR. As for the original processing: Nucleated cell counts per sample were estimated from amplification of reference gene primers within the assay. Sequence reads were collapsed and filtered to measure the absolute abundance of every unique TCRbeta CDR3 rearrangement. Productive Simpson clonality was computed per sample as the square root of Simpson's diversity index over productive rearrangements. Entries here come from immuneACCESS through TCRdb and include only in-frame sequences with V and J called. Some clones fail to appear in such tables; in the studies checked, an unresolved V gene covers under half of the shortfall, and the cause of the remainder is unknown. V and J calls and clone size come straight from that table; D and trimming were deduced from the DNA. This sample has about 45,000 clones in its table, and roughly 90% of those were observed once. 14% of the sample is in the top ten clones.

Material: peripheral blood. This TCR was recovered from a human donor in a cohort sampled during active COVID-19.

The DNA sequence is given as TGTGCCAGCAGCTTCGGGGGGCGCAATGAAGCTTTCTTT. The encoded protein is CASSFGGRNEAFF. The rearrangement joined TRBV11-3 to TRBJ1-1; matching of 6 bases hints at TRBD1 as the D gene. The CDR3 holds 13 amino acids from the cysteine to the phenylalanine. The only DNA kept is the CDR3, 39 bases in frame from the first base. CDR1 is given as SGHNT and CDR2 as YENEEA, both from the germline V gene. At the junction V is shortened by 3 bases and J by 7 bases, with 12 bases in between.